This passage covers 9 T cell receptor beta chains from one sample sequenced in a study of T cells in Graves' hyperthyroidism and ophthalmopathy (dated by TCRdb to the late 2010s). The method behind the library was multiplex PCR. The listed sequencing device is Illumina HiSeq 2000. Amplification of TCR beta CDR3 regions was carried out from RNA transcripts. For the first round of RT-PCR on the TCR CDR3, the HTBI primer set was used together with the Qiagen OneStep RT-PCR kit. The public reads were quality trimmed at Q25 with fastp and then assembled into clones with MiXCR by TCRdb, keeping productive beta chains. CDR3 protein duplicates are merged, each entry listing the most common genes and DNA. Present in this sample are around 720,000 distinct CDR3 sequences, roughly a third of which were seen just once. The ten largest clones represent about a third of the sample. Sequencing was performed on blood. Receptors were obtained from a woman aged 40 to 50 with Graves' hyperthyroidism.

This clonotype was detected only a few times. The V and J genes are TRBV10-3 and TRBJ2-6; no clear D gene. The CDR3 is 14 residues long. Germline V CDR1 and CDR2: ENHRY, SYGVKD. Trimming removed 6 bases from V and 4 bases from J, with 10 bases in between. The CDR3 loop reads CAISLPTGANVLTF. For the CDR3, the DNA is TGTGCCATCAGCCTACCGACAGGGGCCAACGTCCTGACTTTC.

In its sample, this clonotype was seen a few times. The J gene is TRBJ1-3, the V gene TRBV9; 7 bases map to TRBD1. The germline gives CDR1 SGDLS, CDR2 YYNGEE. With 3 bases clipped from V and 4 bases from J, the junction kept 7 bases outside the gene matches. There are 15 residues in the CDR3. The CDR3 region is CASSARTGAGNTIYF. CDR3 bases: TGTGCCAGCAGCGCAAGAACAGGGGCCGGAAACACCATATATTTT. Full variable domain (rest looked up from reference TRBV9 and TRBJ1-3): DSGVTQTPKHLITATGQRVTLRCSPRSGDLSVYWYQQSLDQGLQFLIQYYNGEERAKGNILERFSAQQFPDLHSELNLSSLELGDSALYFCASSARTGAGNTIYFGEGSWLTVV.

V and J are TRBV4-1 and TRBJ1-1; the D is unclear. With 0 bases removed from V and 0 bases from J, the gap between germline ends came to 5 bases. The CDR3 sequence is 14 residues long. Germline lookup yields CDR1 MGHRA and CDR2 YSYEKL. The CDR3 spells CASSQEQVNTEAFF. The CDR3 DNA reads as TGCGCCAGCAGCCAAGAGCAGGTGAACACTGAAGCTTTCTTT.

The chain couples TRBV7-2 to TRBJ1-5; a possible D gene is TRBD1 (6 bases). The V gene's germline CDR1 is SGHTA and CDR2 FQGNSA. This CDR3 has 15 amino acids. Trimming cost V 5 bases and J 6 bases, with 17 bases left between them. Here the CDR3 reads CASSAQQQGAQPQHF. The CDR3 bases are TGTGCCAGCAGCGCCCAACAACAGGGAGCTCAGCCCCAGCATTTT.

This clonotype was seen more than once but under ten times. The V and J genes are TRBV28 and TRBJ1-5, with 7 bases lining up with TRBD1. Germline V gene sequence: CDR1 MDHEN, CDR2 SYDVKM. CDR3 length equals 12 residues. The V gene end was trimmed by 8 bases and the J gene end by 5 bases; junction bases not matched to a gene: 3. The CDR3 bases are TGTGCCAGCTTCGACAGGGATCAGCCCCAGCATTTT. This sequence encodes CASFDRDQPQHF. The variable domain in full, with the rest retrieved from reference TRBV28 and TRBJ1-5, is DVKVTQSSRYLVKRTGEKVFLECVQDMDHENMFWYRQDPGLGLRLIYFSYDVKMKEKGDIPEGYSVSREKKERFSLILESASTNQTSMYLCASFDRDQPQHFGDGTRLSIL.

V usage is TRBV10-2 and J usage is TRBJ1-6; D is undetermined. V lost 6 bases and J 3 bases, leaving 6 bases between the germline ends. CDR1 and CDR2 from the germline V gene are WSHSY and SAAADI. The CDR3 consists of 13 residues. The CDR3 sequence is CASSRIYNSPLHF. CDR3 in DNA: TGCGCCAGCAGCCGGATCTATAATTCACCCCTCCACTTT.

For the CDR3, the DNA is TGTGCCAGCAGTGCGTTAGGACTAGCGGGAGCCACCGGGGAGCTGTTTTTT. Its translation is CASSALGLAGATGELFF. The V gene is TRBV2, the J gene TRBJ2-2; 13 nucleotides align to TRBD2. This CDR3 comprises 17 residues. Trimming took 4 bases from V and 4 from J; bases not matched to a gene: 6. Germline CDR1 reads SNHLY; CDR2 reads FYNNEI.

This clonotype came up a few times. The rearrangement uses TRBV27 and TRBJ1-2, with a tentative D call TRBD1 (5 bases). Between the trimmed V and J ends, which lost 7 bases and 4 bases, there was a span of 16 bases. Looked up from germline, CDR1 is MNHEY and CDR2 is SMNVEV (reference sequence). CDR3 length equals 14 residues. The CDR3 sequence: CASKTENKGYGYTF. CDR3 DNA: TGTGCCAGCAAGACAGAGAACAAGGGCTATGGCTACACCTTC.

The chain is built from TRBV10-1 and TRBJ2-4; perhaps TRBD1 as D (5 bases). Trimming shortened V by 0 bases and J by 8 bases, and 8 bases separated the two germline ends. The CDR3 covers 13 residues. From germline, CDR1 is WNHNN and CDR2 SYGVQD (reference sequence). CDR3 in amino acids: CASSESLRDIQYF. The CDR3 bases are TGCGCCAGCAGTGAGTCGCTCAGGGACATTCAGTACTTC.